The next 29 T cell receptor beta chains were all read from a single sample in a study of regulatory T cells in long-lasting Graves disease. CDR3-region Arm-PCR and iRepertoire HTBI primers produced the TCR beta libraries. MiXCR was run by TCRdb on the multiplex PCR reads, yielding one entry per CDR3 protein. Of 410,000 or so distinct CDR3 sequences listed, under 15% are singletons. Time point defined: newly diagnosed GD, antithyroid drugs for less than 3 months. With RNA extracted from PBMCs as input, the TCR library was made. The same data also went into a second study, on T cells in Graves' hyperthyroidism and ophthalmopathy.

The sequenced sample was peripheral blood mononuclear cells (PBMCs), obtained at new diagnosis, from a patient treated with antithyroid drugs. Every receptor here comes from a woman in her thirties with Graves disease.

This clonotype was observed many times. This rearrangement joins TRBV20-1 to TRBJ1-1, with a tentative D call TRBD1 (5 bases). The germline gives CDR1 DFQATT, CDR2 SNEGSKA (reference sequence). Trimming shortened V by 3 bases and J by 6 bases, and 20 bases separated the two germline ends. The CDR3 is 15 residues long. The CDR3 region has the DNA TGCAGTGCTAGGATCGTAGGGGTAGGGAAGGCTGAAGCTTTCTTT. It translates to CSARIVGVGKAEAFF.

The table lists this clonotype with many counts. This chain joins TRBV12-3 or TRBV12-4 and TRBJ1-1, with D maybe TRBD1 (6 bases). The CDR3 sequence is 13 residues long. Trimming removed 7 bases at V and 2 bases at J, with 11 bases between. CDR3 DNA sequence: TGTGCCAGCAATGGGGGGCGTAACACTGAAGCTTTCTTT. It codes for CASNGGRNTEAFF.

This clonotype was observed at least ten times. The chain joins TRBV4-2 to TRBJ2-7, with D maybe TRBD2 (6 bases). Germline CDR1 and CDR2: LGHNA and YNFKEQ. V shed 0 bases and J shed 7 bases, with 19 bases lying between them. The CDR3 covers 16 residues. The CDR3 DNA reads as TGTGCCAGCAGCCAAGAACTGGTGACGCTAGCGAGGGAGCAGTACTTC. Translating it yields CASSQELVTLAREQYF.

This clonotype occurred many times. V usage is TRBV2 and J usage is TRBJ1-5; tentatively, D is TRBD1 (5 bases). Per germline, CDR1 SNHLY and CDR2 FYNNEI. V was shortened by 3 bases and J by 8 bases, with 8 bases between the two germline ends. The CDR3 extends over 12 amino acids. Here the CDR3 DNA reads TGTGCCAGCAGTGATCAGGGAGAGCCCCAGCATTTT. Translating it yields CASSDQGEPQHF.

There are a few counts of this clonotype. The gene calls are TRBV27 and TRBJ2-7; 9 bases are shared with TRBD1. V shed 6 bases, J shed 5 bases, and the junction held 8 bases outside the gene matches. CDR1 MNHEY and CDR2 SMNVEV come from the germline V gene (reference sequence). The length of the CDR3 is 14 residues. This CDR3 reads CASSPTGGGHEQYF. DNA of the CDR3: TGTGCCAGCAGCCCGACAGGGGGTGGACACGAGCAGTACTTC.

This clonotype was found many times. This rearrangement joins TRBV5-1 to TRBJ2-2; 10 nucleotides line up with TRBD2. The CDR3 totals 18 residues. CDR1 SGHRS and CDR2 YFSETQ come from the germline V gene. V was pared by 3 bases and J by 2 bases, with 10 bases of the junction left unmatched. CDR3 amino acids: CASSSIAGGQENTGELFF. Written as DNA, the CDR3 is TGCGCCAGCAGCTCGATAGCGGGAGGCCAAGAAAACACCGGGGAGCTGTTTTTT.

This clonotype appeared a few times. The chain has TRBV27 and TRBJ1-3; D not resolved. Trimming stripped 3 bases from V and 3 bases from J, with 9 bases between. The CDR3 length is 14 residues. The V gene's germline CDR1 is MNHEY and CDR2 SMNVEV (reference sequence). The CDR3, as DNA: TGTGCCAGCAGTTTTAGGCCCGTTGGAAACACCATATATTTT. Its translation is CASSFRPVGNTIYF.

This clonotype was detected ten times or more. This chain connects TRBV27 to TRBJ1-1; D gene uncertain. The CDR3 spans 14 residues. Germline V gives CDR1 MNHEY, CDR2 SMNVEV (reference sequence). The V end lost 5 bases, the J end lost 6 bases, and 16 bases lay between the germline ends. CDR3 sequence: CASSPFSSMAEAFF. DNA for the CDR3: TGTGCCAGCAGTCCGTTCTCCTCAATGGCTGAAGCTTTCTTT.

V gene TRBV25-1 combines with J gene TRBJ2-5; D unclear. V lost 2 bases and J lost 3, with 7 bases in between. Germline CDR1 MGHDK, CDR2 SYGVNS. The CDR3 is 13 residues long. The CDR3: CASSERWKETQYF. For the CDR3, the DNA is TGTGCCAGCAGTGAACGATGGAAAGAGACCCAGTACTTC.

This clonotype was observed once. The rearrangement joins TRBV7-8 to TRBJ2-1, with 9 positions matching TRBD2. V shed 5 bases, J shed 5 bases, and the junction held 10 bases outside the gene matches. The CDR3 extends over 16 amino acids. Per germline, CDR1 SGHVS and CDR2 FQNEAQ. Here the CDR3 DNA reads TGTGCCAGCAGCATGCTCGGACTAGCGTCAAACAATGAGCAGTTCTTC. Translation: CASSMLGLASNNEQFF.

Concerning this clonotype itself: Since a much larger clone is just one base distant, this may be a read error. The V gene is TRBV6-5, the J gene TRBJ1-1; D uncertain. CDR1 is MNHEY and CDR2 is SVGAGI in the germline V gene. The CDR3 runs 14 residues. Trimming removed 0 bases at V and 3 bases at J, with 8 bases between. CDR3 sequence (DNA): TGTGCCAGCAGTTACTCGCCTGGTCACACTGAAGCTTTCTTT. It yields the protein CASSYSPGHTEAFF.

In its sample, this clonotype was seen many times. The chain links TRBV28 to TRBJ2-7; D is undetermined. Trimming took 2 bases from V and 2 from J, leaving 10 bases between them. CDR1 is MDHEN, CDR2 SYDVKM, per germline. The CDR3 is 14 amino acids. The CDR3 DNA is TGTGCCAGCAGTTTACAACAGATAGCCTACGAGCAGTACTTC. This translates into CASSLQQIAYEQYF. The full variable domain, in which reference TRBV28 and TRBJ2-7 provide the parts outside the CDR3, is DVKVTQSSRYLVKRTGEKVFLECVQDMDHENMFWYRQDPGLGLRLIYFSYDVKMKEKGDIPEGYSVSREKKERFSLILESASTNQTSMYLCASSLQQIAYEQYFGPGTRLTVT.

Ten or more counts support this clonotype. The chain carries TRBV6-2 or TRBV6-3 and TRBJ2-7; TRBD2 aligns across 13 bases. V lost 6 bases and J lost 2; bases outside the gene matches: 13. CDR3 size: 18 residues. Germline loops: CDR1 MNHEY, CDR2 SVGEGT. CDR3 loop: CASRATLGLAGDTYEQYF. CDR3 in DNA: TGTGCCAGCAGGGCCACACTCGGACTAGCGGGAGATACCTACGAGCAGTACTTC.

On this clonotype itself: This may be a read error: a much more frequent sequence differs by one nucleotide. Here the CDR3 DNA reads TGTGCCAGCAGCACCCCTGTCGCGGCCAAAAACATTCAGTACTTC. Translating gives CASSTPVAAKNIQYF. The chain joins TRBV11-2 to TRBJ2-4; D uncertain. Germline V gives CDR1 SGHAT, CDR2 FQNNGV. The CDR3 has 15 residues. V lost 5 bases, J lost 1 base, and 12 bases lay in between.

This clonotype was detected ten times or more. The rearrangement links TRBV28 to TRBJ1-2; TRBD1 matches at 10 bases. The germline gives CDR1 MDHEN, CDR2 SYDVKM. This CDR3 contains 13 residues. V dropped 6 bases and J dropped 8; count of bases not matched to a gene: 6. CDR3: CASSTGTGEGYTF. The CDR3 coding sequence is TGTGCCAGCAGCACCGGGACAGGGGAAGGCTACACCTTC.

The rearrangement uses TRBV3-1 and TRBJ2-2, with 8 bases fitting TRBD2. Germline CDR1 and CDR2: LGHDT and YNNKEL (reference sequence). This CDR3 has 19 amino acids. V lost 0 bases and J lost 3; bases outside the gene matches: 12. In nucleotides, the CDR3 is TGTGCCAGCAGCCAAGAATCTGCGAGCGGGAGTGGGTACACCGGGGAGCTGTTTTTT. Translation gives CASSQESASGSGYTGELFF.

The table lists this clonotype with many counts. This chain joins TRBV27 and TRBJ2-7, with D unresolved. The V end lost 2 bases, the J end lost 3 bases, and 20 bases lay between the germline ends. Germline values: CDR1 MNHEY, CDR2 SMNVEV (reference sequence). The CDR3 contains 17 residues. DNA of the CDR3: TGTGCCAGCAGTTTAGGCCCCCCCGTACGGACCCTCTACGAGCAGTACTTC. It is translated as CASSLGPPVRTLYEQYF.

The rearrangement links TRBV29-1 to TRBJ2-5; 8 bases align to TRBD2. CDR1 and CDR2 from the germline V gene are SQVTM and ANQGSEA. The CDR3 is 13 residues long. The V and J ends lost 7 bases and 3 bases, in that order; junction bases with no gene match: 7. DNA of the CDR3: TGCAGCGCCCTAGTGGGACTAGAAGAGACCCAGTACTTC. As protein: CSALVGLEETQYF.

Many counts were recorded for this clonotype. The V call is TRBV4-1, the J call TRBJ1-2; D unclear. The CDR3 is 14 amino acids. Germline assignment: CDR1 MGHRA and CDR2 YSYEKL. V lost 1 base to trimming and J lost 2 bases, with 8 bases between them. The CDR3 region has the DNA TGCGCCAGCAGCCAAGGGCAGCTGAACTATGGCTACACCTTC. This sequence encodes CASSQGQLNYGYTF.

This clonotype was counted at least ten times. This sequence joins TRBV3-1 and TRBJ1-1; D unclear. Germline values: CDR1 LGHDT, CDR2 YNNKEL (reference sequence). There are 13 residues in the CDR3. V lost 2 bases, J lost 1 base, and 5 bases lay in between. This CDR3 is CASSQTGNTEAFF. Here the CDR3 DNA reads TGTGCCAGCAGCCAAACGGGGAACACTGAAGCTTTCTTT. The full variable domain, with the rest looked up from reference TRBV3-1 and TRBJ1-1, is DTAVSQTPKYLVTQMGNDKSIKCEQNLGHDTMYWYKQDSKKFLKIMFSYNNKELIINETVPNRFSPKSPDKAHLNLHINSLELGDSAVYFCASSQTGNTEAFFGQGTRLTVV.

This clonotype was seen only a few times. This chain connects TRBV19 to TRBJ2-1; D is perhaps TRBD1 (6 bases). CDR3 size: 16 residues. Looked up from germline, CDR1 is LNHDA and CDR2 is SQIVND (reference sequence). Trimming cost V 6 bases and J 4 bases, with 19 bases left between them. CDR3 coding DNA: TGTGCCAGTAGAGGGGCTATACAGGGCATTTACAATGAGCAGTTCTTC. The encoded protein is CASRGAIQGIYNEQFF.

V is TRBV5-1 and J is TRBJ2-2; D is perhaps TRBD1 (5 bases). Per the germline V gene, CDR1 is SGHRS and CDR2 is YFSETQ. The CDR3 runs to 16 residues. Trimming removed 1 base at V and 1 base at J, with 11 bases between. CDR3 in DNA: TGCGCCAGCAGCTTGCTTGCGCAGGGGAACACCGGGGAGCTGTTTTTT. Protein sequence: CASSLLAQGNTGELFF.

Concerning this clonotype itself: This may be a read error: a much more frequent sequence differs by one nucleotide. This chain links TRBV12-3 or TRBV12-4 with TRBJ2-3; D gene ambiguous. This CDR3 comprises 13 residues. This CDR3 is CVSSFNEKDTQYF. The CDR3 coding sequence is TGTGTCAGCAGTTTCAATGAGAAAGATACGCAGTATTTT.

About this clonotype itself: A junction boundary mismatches the germline segment, possibly from a read error. This chain joins TRBV9 and TRBJ2-2; TRBD2 matches 7 bases. CDR1 and CDR2 (germline): SGDLS, YYNGEE. The CDR3 sequence is 17 residues long. Here the CDR3 reads CASSVVSSGTNTGEPFF. The CDR3 nucleotides read TGTGCCAGCAGCGTAGTTTCAAGCGGGACCAACACCGGGGAGCCGTTTTTT.

This clonotype occurred a few times. J is TRBJ2-1 and V is TRBV10-2; no clear D. V lost 7 bases, J lost 8 bases, and 9 bases lay in between. From germline, CDR1 is WSHSY and CDR2 SAAADI. The CDR3 is 11 amino acids. DNA for the CDR3: TGCGCCAGCACCGCTACCCATGAGCAGTTCTTC. Translated, it gives CASTATHEQFF.

This clonotype was seen many times. The chain uses TRBV13 and TRBJ2-2, with TRBD2 identical over 8 bases. The CDR3 totals 14 residues. The germline V gene has CDR1 PRHDT and CDR2 FYEKMQ (reference sequence). V shed 2 bases, J shed 5 bases, and the junction held 1 base outside the gene matches. The CDR3 is CASSLRGGTGELFF. The CDR3 region has the DNA TGTGCCAGCAGCTTACGCGGGGGGACCGGGGAGCTGTTTTTT.

This clonotype showed up just a few times. At one end, the junction sequence differs from germline, possibly due to a read error. V and J are TRBV2 and TRBJ2-3; D is unclear. This CDR3 comprises 14 residues. CDR1 and CDR2 (germline): SNHLY, FYNNEI. The CDR3 here is CASSAVAGADTQCF. The CDR3 DNA sequence: TGTGCCAGCAGTGCCGTAGCAGGTGCCGATACGCAGTGTTTT. The whole variable domain, remainder taken from reference TRBV2 and TRBJ2-3, is EPEVTQTPSHQVTQMGQEVILRCVPISNHLYFYWYRQILGQKVEFLVSFYNNEISEKSEIFDDQFSVERPDGSNFTLKIRSTKLEDSAMYFCASSAVAGADTQCFGPGTRLTVL.

Many counts were recorded for this clonotype. This chain links TRBV20-1 with TRBJ2-3; 12 bases are a match to TRBD2. CDR1 DFQATT and CDR2 SNEGSKA come from the germline V gene (reference sequence). Unmatched junction bases numbered 10, after V lost 3 bases and J lost 3 bases. The CDR3 contains 17 residues. The CDR3 spells CSASETSGSGVTDTQYF. CDR3 nucleotides: TGCAGTGCTAGTGAGACTAGCGGGAGTGGAGTGACAGATACGCAGTATTTT.

This clonotype came up many times. The chain joins TRBV2 to TRBJ2-1; D is tentatively TRBD1 or TRBD2 (5 bases each). CDR3 length equals 15 residues. CDR1 and CDR2 (germline): SNHLY, FYNNEI. Trimming took 6 bases from V and 8 from J, leaving 20 bases between them. CDR3 nucleotide sequence: TGTGCCAGCAGGGGGGACGGACCCCCTTTCGATGAGCAGTTCTTC. It encodes CASRGDGPPFDEQFF. Together with reference TRBV2 and TRBJ2-1, the CDR3 gives the full variable domain: EPEVTQTPSHQVTQMGQEVILRCVPISNHLYFYWYRQILGQKVEFLVSFYNNEISEKSEIFDDQFSVERPDGSNFTLKIRSTKLEDSAMYFCASRGDGPPFDEQFFGPGTRLTVL.